This T cell receptor beta chain was captured by sequencing in a study of blood T cell repertoires in COVID-19. As for the study in general: Acute and convalescent COVID-19 samples came from the United States, Italy and Spain. Sample material is recorded as cDNA or gDNA derived from T cells, B-cell-depleted T cells, or PBMCs.

Patients of the Seattle cohort, enrolled during active infection, were followed longitudinally. Trimming removed 3 bases from V and 8 bases from J, with 17 bases in between. The CDR3 sequence is 15 residues long. Germline-derived CDR1 and CDR2 are SGHTA and FQGNSA. The authors' processing: Estimation of nucleated cell counts was performed using reference gene primer amplification. Using immunoSEQ multiplex PCR, the repertoire was profiled, and TCRdb retains in-frame clones only, with some absent. For V, J and clone size, that table is used; D and trimming come from the DNA. The sample has fewer than 350,000 clones, less than 90% seen once.

V gene TRBV7-2 combines with J gene TRBJ1-5; perhaps TRBD1 as D (5 bases). The sequenced sample consisted of peripheral blood. This receptor was obtained from a woman aged 25 to 39 with COVID-19, enrolled during active disease. The CDR3 bases are TGTGCCAGCAGCTTCCAGGGCTCTCTCCTAGAGCCCCAGCATTTT. Translated, it gives CASSFQGSLLEPQHF.